The 25 T cell receptor beta chains listed next were all sequenced from one sample in a study of CD8+CD57+ T cells in acquired aplastic anemia (dated by TCRdb to about 2018). This sample was sequenced with an Illumina HiSeq 2000. TCR beta VDJ combination and CDR3 sequence profiling used genomic DNA as the template. The public reads were quality trimmed at Q25 with fastp and then assembled into clones with MiXCR by TCRdb, keeping productive beta chains. CDR3 protein sequences are deduplicated, and each keeps its most common genes and DNA. This sample is represented by roughly 170,000 distinct CDR3 sequences; 48% of them were singletons. Under 15% of the sample lies in the top ten. The patients picked for sequencing were ones in whom flow cytometry had shown an expansion of CD8+CD57+ cells. Sequenced input: sorted CD4+, CD8+, or CD8+CD57+ T cells (not recorded which) from PBMCs. The receptors originated from a human donor with aplastic anemia.

The count of this clonotype is one. The chain uses TRBV7-6 and TRBJ1-2; 7 bases align to TRBD1. CDR3 length: 14 amino acids. Per germline, CDR1 SGHVS and CDR2 FNYEAQ. Trimming cost V 5 bases and J 4 bases; bases outside gene matches: 7. CDR3 sequence reads: CASSPKGQFYGYTF. CDR3 nucleotides: TGTGCCAGCAGCCCAAAGGGACAGTTCTATGGCTACACCTTC.

Only a few counts were recorded for this clonotype. This chain uses TRBV2 with TRBJ2-7; 11 bases map to TRBD2. Germline CDR1 and CDR2: SNHLY and FYNNEI. V was pared by 5 bases and J by 6 bases, with 6 bases of the junction left unmatched. This CDR3 contains 14 residues. CDR3 sequence reads: CASSNLAGGSEQYF. The CDR3 nucleotides are TGTGCCAGCAGTAACCTAGCGGGAGGTTCCGAGCAGTACTTC.

The chain links TRBV29-1 to TRBJ2-7; 9 bases line up with TRBD1. CDR1 is SQVTM and CDR2 is ANQGSEA in the germline V gene. This CDR3 comprises 14 residues. Unmatched junction bases numbered 11, after V lost 6 bases and J lost 5 bases. The CDR3 bases are TGCAGCGTCGACCCGGGACAGGGAGGGGACGAGCAGTACTTC. Translating it yields CSVDPGQGGDEQYF.

V and J are TRBV7-6 and TRBJ2-3; D gene ambiguous. The CDR3 extends over 16 amino acids. Trimming pared 1 base from V and 6 bases from J, leaving 17 bases between. In germline, CDR1 is SGHVS, CDR2 FNYEAQ. In DNA, the CDR3 is TGTGCCAGCAGCTTAGGCGGCAGCACTTCGTCGGATACGCAGTATTTT. It codes for CASSLGGSTSSDTQYF.

The chain recombines TRBV15 with TRBJ1-5; D perhaps matches TRBD1 (5 bases). The CDR3 is 16 amino acids. Trimming cost V 0 bases and J 5 bases, with 14 bases left between them. Germline values: CDR1 LNHNV, CDR2 YYDKDF (reference sequence). In nucleotides, the CDR3 is TGTGCCACCAGCAGAGATCGGCCAGGGCTCTATCAGCCCCAGCATTTT. This codes for CATSRDRPGLYQPQHF.

CDR3: CATSSGTGAFTRGQPQHF. The CDR3 DNA reads as TGTGCCACCAGCAGTGGGACAGGGGCCTTTACGCGGGGGCAGCCCCAGCATTTT. This rearrangement joins TRBV15 to TRBJ1-5; 10 positions agree with TRBD1. This CDR3 is 18 amino acids long. V dropped 3 bases and J dropped 7; count of bases not matched to a gene: 15. Germline V gene sequence: CDR1 LNHNV, CDR2 YYDKDF (reference sequence).

The rearrangement uses TRBV20-1 and TRBJ2-1; D is perhaps TRBD1 or TRBD2 (6 bases each). This CDR3 is built from 15 residues. V dropped 0 bases and J dropped 8 bases, with 17 bases sitting between them. Germline lookup yields CDR1 DFQATT and CDR2 SNEGSKA (reference sequence). CDR3 in DNA: TGCAGTGCTAGAGATCGTCAGGGGACTTGGGATGAGCAGTTCTTC. It specifies CSARDRQGTWDEQFF.

This clonotype was recorded many times. V is TRBV5-1 and J is TRBJ2-7; TRBD1 agrees at 10 bases. Losses at the gene ends were 4 bases for V and 3 bases for J; bases not matched to a gene: 4. This CDR3 spans 14 amino acids. Germline V lookup: CDR1 SGHRS, CDR2 YFSETQ. The CDR3 DNA reads as TGCGCCAGCAGCCGGACAGGGGGAAACTACGAGCAGTACTTC. Translation: CASSRTGGNYEQYF.

This clonotype appeared a few times. Since the CDR3 does not end with the conserved phenylalanine or tryptophan, this likely comes from a read error. The genes are TRBV11-1 and TRBJ1-4; D remains ambiguous. Germline V gives CDR1 SGHAT, CDR2 FQDESV (reference sequence). The length of the CDR3 is 16 residues. V dropped 2 bases and J dropped 1 base, with 11 bases sitting between them. CDR3 DNA: TGTGCCAGCAGCTTATCTTTAAGGGAAACTAATGAAAAACTGTTTTCT. Its protein is CASSLSLRETNEKLFS.

This clonotype was observed at least ten times. J is TRBJ1-5 and V is TRBV5-6, with a possible D match to TRBD1 (5 bases). The germline V gene encodes CDR1 SGHDT and CDR2 YYEEEE. V dropped 0 bases and J dropped 7 bases, with 20 bases sitting between them. The CDR3 runs to 17 residues. The CDR3 nucleotides read TGTGCCAGCAGCTTGGAAGATCAGGGAACTCCTGTCCAGCCCCAGCATTTT. Translating gives CASSLEDQGTPVQPQHF. The full variable domain, its missing parts supplied by reference TRBV5-6 and TRBJ1-5, is DAGVTQSPTHLIKTRGQQVTLRCSPKSGHDTVSWYQQALGQGPQFIFQYYEEEERQRGNFPDRFSGHQFPNYSSELNVNALLLGDSALYLCASSLEDQGTPVQPQHFGDGTRLSIL.

The chain joins TRBV10-3 to TRBJ2-7; D remains ambiguous. Germline CDR1 and CDR2: ENHRY and SYGVKD. The CDR3 totals 11 residues. The V end lost 10 bases, the J end lost 7 bases, and 14 bases lay between the germline ends. The CDR3 DNA reads as TGTGCCACGAAGCAAGAAGGGGAGCAGTACTTC. Its protein is CATKQEGEQYF.

This chain joins TRBV20-1 and TRBJ2-7, with 9 bases lining up with TRBD1. Germline V gene lookup returns CDR1 DFQATT and CDR2 SNEGSKA (reference sequence). This CDR3 has 15 residues. V dropped 4 bases and J dropped 6; count of bases not matched to a gene: 13. The CDR3 sequence: CSANPGTGQVSEQYF. For the CDR3, the DNA is TGCAGTGCTAATCCTGGGACAGGGCAAGTCAGCGAGCAGTACTTC.

The rearrangement joins TRBV11-2 to TRBJ2-1; D is ambiguous. V lost 4 bases and J lost 7, with 14 bases in between. Germline V lookup: CDR1 SGHAT, CDR2 FQNNGV. The CDR3 totals 14 residues. Here the CDR3 DNA reads TGTGCCAGCAGCTCCCTCACGGGTTGGAATGAGCAGTTCTTC. Its translation: CASSSLTGWNEQFF.

This clonotype came up a few times. This sequence joins TRBV9 and TRBJ1-3; no clear D gene. Trimming removed 4 bases from V and 4 bases from J, with 3 bases in between. The CDR3 runs 11 residues. Germline V gene sequence: CDR1 SGDLS, CDR2 YYNGEE. The CDR3 bases are TGTGCCAGCAGCCGGGGAAACACCATATATTTT. Amino acid sequence: CASSRGNTIYF.

This clonotype was seen ten or more times. The rearrangement uses TRBV6-6 and TRBJ1-2, with TRBD1 identical over 8 bases. V was pared by 5 bases and J by 5 bases, with 4 bases of the junction left unmatched. CDR1 is MNHNY, CDR2 SVGAGI, per germline (reference sequence). The CDR3 runs to 13 residues. CDR3 region: CASSNGQGYGYTF. The CDR3 region has the DNA TGTGCCAGCAGTAACGGACAGGGTTATGGCTACACCTTC.

This clonotype was detected many times. The chain carries TRBV5-4 and TRBJ2-3; 9 nucleotides line up with TRBD2. The junction had 4 bases not matched to a gene; V was cut back by 2 bases and J by 0 bases. CDR3 length: 16 amino acids. Germline V gene sequence: CDR1 SGHNT, CDR2 YYREEE (reference sequence). Here the CDR3 reads CASSFERGASTDTQYF. The CDR3 DNA reads TGTGCCAGCAGCTTCGAGCGGGGGGCTAGCACAGATACGCAGTATTTT.

The genes are TRBV6-4 and TRBJ1-1; D call uncertain. The CDR3 runs 9 residues. Between the trimmed V and J ends, which lost 7 bases and 7 bases, there was a span of 4 bases. In germline, CDR1 is MRHNA, CDR2 SNTAGT. The CDR3 DNA reads as TGTGCCAGCATGGTTGAAGCTTTCTTT. This codes for CASMVEAFF.

V and J are TRBV19 and TRBJ1-5; D perhaps matches TRBD1 (5 bases). The V end was cut by 6 bases, the J end by 0 bases, with 12 bases between. The CDR3 loop spans 15 amino acids. Germline-derived CDR1 and CDR2 are LNHDA and SQIVND (reference sequence). This CDR3 reads CASRIQGNSNQPQHF. CDR3 in DNA: TGTGCCAGTAGAATCCAGGGAAATAGCAATCAGCCCCAGCATTTT.

This clonotype came up a few times. J is TRBJ2-2 and V is TRBV18; D uncertain. Germline CDR1 is KGHSH and CDR2 is LQKENI. Trimming removed 5 bases at V and 4 bases at J, with 11 bases between. This CDR3 has 14 amino acids. The chain's CDR3 is CASSTETVTGELFF. In nucleotides, the CDR3 is TGTGCCAGCTCAACTGAGACGGTCACCGGGGAGCTGTTTTTT.

The chain carries TRBV7-3 and TRBJ2-3; D is unclear. Germline loops: CDR1 SGHTA, CDR2 FQGTGA. The V end lost 0 bases, the J end lost 2 bases, and 12 bases lay between the germline ends. The CDR3 is made up of 16 amino acids. The CDR3 spells CASSLTRSQNTDTQYF. The CDR3 DNA is TGTGCCAGCAGCTTAACGAGGTCGCAGAACACAGATACGCAGTATTTT.

Many counts were recorded for this clonotype. The chain is built from TRBV5-6 and TRBJ2-7; a possible D gene is TRBD1 (5 bases). V dropped 3 bases and J dropped 5 bases, with 12 bases sitting between them. The CDR3 sequence is 13 residues long. Germline-derived CDR1 and CDR2 are SGHDT and YYEEEE. The CDR3 DNA follows: TGTGCCAGCAGCTCCGGGCCAGGGAACGAGCAGTACTTC. It translates to CASSSGPGNEQYF.

This clonotype has ten or more counts. The chain couples TRBV20-1 to TRBJ1-3; D unresolved. Deletions cut 0 bases from V and 6 bases from J, with 9 bases between. The germline CDR1 and CDR2 sequences are DFQATT and SNEGSKA (reference sequence). This CDR3 region has 13 residues. The DNA of the CDR3 is TGCAGTGCTAGAGATCCACTATTAAACACCATATATTTT. It codes for CSARDPLLNTIYF.

Concerning this clonotype itself: The conserved final phenylalanine or tryptophan is absent from the CDR3, which likely points to a read error. The chain links TRBV2 to TRBJ2-5, with a weak D call TRBD2 (7 bases). Germline values: CDR1 SNHLY, CDR2 FYNNEI. Trimming stripped 6 bases from V and 2 bases from J, with 19 bases between. This CDR3 region has 16 residues. The CDR3 spells CASSVGGGGVQETQYC. The CDR3 DNA follows: TGTGCCAGCAGCGTGGGGGGCGGGGGAGTACAAGAGACCCAGTACTGC.

J is TRBJ2-7 and V is TRBV12-1; the D call of TRBD1 is as the table states it, not checked on the DNA. TRBV12-1 is reported as a pseudogene. The CDR3 is 16 residues long. In nucleotides, the CDR3 is TGTGCCAGCAGCTATGACTGGACAGGGAGGCTGGGCGAGCAGTACTTC. Residues: CASSYDWTGRLGEQYF.

This chain joins TRBV11-3 and TRBJ2-5; 8 positions agree with TRBD1. The CDR3 totals 15 residues. Germline CDR1 SGHNT, CDR2 YENEEA. Trimming removed 4 bases from V and 4 bases from J; junction bases left unmatched: 8. Written as DNA, the CDR3 is TGTGCCAGCAGCTATGACAGGGGCCTCGGAGAGACCCAGTACTTC. Translated, it gives CASSYDRGLGETQYF.